This T cell receptor (beta chain) was captured by sequencing in a study of beta chain features in type 1 diabetes. On this clone: Its antigen remains unidentified.

Every isolated RNA sample was fully reverse transcribed, so sequencing captured expressed TCRB transcripts. The table came from immunoSEQ multiplex PCR; TCRdb's copy has only in-frame clones and leaves some out. The table lists about 47,000 clones, roughly 48% of them singletons, with approximately 0.13% in the top ten. J gave up 3 bases and V 8 bases, and 4 bases lay outside the gene matches. The germline V gene encodes CDR1 MDHEN and CDR2 SYDVKM. The CDR3 runs 12 residues. Study-level findings and limits: A PCR bias possibly favoring shorter templates would apply equally to patients and controls. The influence of HLA type on TCRB rearrangement stayed undetermined. Shorter TCRB CDR3s, moderately but significantly so, marked every one of the four CD4+ subsets in Type 1 diabetes patients. Sequencing used cDNA, and cells with high TCR expression could therefore be over-represented.

The specimen sequenced was stem cell memory CD4+ T cells from blood. This receptor was taken from a man younger than 45 with type 1 diabetes. The gene calls are TRBV28 and TRBJ2-7; TRBD1 agrees at 7 bases. The CDR3: CASHRQGYEQYF. The CDR3 bases are TGTGCCAGCCATCGACAGGGCTACGAGCAGTACTTC.